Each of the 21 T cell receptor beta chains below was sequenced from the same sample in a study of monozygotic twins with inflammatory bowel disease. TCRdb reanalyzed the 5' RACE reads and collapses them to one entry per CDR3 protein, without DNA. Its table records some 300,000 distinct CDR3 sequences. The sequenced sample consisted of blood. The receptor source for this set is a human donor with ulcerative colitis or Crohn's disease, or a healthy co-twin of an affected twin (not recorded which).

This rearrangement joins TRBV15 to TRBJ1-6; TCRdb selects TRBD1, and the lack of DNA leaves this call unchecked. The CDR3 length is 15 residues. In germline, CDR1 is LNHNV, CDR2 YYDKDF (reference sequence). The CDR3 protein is CATRSGVSANSPLHF.

The CDR3 sequence is CATSRDPRYEQYF. The V call is TRBV15, the J call TRBJ2-7. The CDR3 is 13 residues long. Germline V CDR1 and CDR2: LNHNV, YYDKDF (reference sequence).

Here the CDR3 reads CASTLHGVMNTEAFF. The chain joins TRBV12-3 or TRBV12-4 to TRBJ1-1. This CDR3 is built from 15 residues.

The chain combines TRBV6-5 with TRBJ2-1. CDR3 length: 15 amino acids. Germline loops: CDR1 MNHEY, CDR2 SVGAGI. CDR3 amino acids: CASSLAENSYNEQFF.

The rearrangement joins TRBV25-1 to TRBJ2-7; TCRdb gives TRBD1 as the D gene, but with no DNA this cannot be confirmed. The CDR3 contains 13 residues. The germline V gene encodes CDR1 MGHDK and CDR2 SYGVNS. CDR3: CASTLSGLGEQYF.

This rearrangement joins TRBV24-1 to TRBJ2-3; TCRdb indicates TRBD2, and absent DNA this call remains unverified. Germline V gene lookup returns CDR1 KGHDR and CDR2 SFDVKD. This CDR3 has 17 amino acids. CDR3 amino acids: CATSDLGSGLSTDTQYF.

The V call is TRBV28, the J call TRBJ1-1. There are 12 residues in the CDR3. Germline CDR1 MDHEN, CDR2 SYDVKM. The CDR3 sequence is CASSFDGAEAFF.

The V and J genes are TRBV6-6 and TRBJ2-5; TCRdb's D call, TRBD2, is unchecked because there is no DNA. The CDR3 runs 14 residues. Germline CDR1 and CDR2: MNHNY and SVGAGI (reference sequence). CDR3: CASRNSGGVETQYF.

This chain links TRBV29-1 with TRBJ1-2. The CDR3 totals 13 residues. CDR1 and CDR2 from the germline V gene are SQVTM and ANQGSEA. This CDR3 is CSVVFGVNYGYTF.

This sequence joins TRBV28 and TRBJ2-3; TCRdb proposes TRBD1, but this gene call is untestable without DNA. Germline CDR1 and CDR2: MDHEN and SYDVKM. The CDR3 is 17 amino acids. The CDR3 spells CASSLRDSRKGTDTQYF.

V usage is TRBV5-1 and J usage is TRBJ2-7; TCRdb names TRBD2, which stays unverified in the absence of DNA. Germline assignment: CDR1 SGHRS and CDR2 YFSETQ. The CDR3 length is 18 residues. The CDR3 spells CASSLSLVFGDSVAEQYF.

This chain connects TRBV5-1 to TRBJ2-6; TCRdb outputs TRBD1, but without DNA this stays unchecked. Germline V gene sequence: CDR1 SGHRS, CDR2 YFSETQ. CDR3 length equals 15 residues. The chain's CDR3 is CASSFSGTGANVLTF. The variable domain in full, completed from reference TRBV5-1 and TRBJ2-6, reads KAGVTQTPRYLIKTRGQQVTLSCSPISGHRSVSWYQQTPGQGLQFLFEYFSETQRNKGNFPGRFSGRQFSNSRSEMNVSTLELGDSALYLCASSFSGTGANVLTFGAGSRLTVL.

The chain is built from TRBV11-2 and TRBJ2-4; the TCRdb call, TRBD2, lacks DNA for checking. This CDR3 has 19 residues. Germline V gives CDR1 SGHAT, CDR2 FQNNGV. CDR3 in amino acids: CASSPRTSGRAYSKNIQYF. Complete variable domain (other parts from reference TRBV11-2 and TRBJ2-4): EAGVAQSPRYKIIEKRQSVAFWCNPISGHATLYWYQQILGQGPKLLIQFQNNGVVDDSQLPKDRFSAERLKGVDSTLKIQPAKLEDSAVYLCASSPRTSGRAYSKNIQYFGAGTRLSVL.

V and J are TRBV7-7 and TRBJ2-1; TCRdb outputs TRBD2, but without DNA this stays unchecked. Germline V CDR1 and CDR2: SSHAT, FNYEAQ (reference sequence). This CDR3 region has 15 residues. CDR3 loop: CASSATAGGQSEQFF.

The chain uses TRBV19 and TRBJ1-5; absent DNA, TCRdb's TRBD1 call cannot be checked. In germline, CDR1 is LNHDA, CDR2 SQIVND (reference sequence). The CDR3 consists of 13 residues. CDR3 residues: CASWGDRTQPQHF.

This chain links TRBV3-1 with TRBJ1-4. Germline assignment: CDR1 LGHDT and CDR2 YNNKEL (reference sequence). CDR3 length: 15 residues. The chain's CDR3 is CASSPSTGFWEKLFF.

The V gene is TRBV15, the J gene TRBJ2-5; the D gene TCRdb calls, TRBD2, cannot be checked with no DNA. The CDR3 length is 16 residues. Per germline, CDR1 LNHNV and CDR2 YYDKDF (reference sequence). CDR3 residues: CATSRTFKGGQETQYF.

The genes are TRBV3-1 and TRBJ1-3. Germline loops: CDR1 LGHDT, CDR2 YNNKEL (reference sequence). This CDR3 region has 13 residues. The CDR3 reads CASSQGGRNTIYF. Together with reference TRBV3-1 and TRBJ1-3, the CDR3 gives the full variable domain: DTAVSQTPKYLVTQMGNDKSIKCEQNLGHDTMYWYKQDSKKFLKIMFSYNNKELIINETVPNRFSPKSPDKAHLNLHINSLELGDSAVYFCASSQGGRNTIYFGEGSWLTVV.

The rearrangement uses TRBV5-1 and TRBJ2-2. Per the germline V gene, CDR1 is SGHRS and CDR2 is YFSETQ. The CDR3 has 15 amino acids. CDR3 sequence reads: CASSLDTPNTGELFF. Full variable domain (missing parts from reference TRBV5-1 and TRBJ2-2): KAGVTQTPRYLIKTRGQQVTLSCSPISGHRSVSWYQQTPGQGLQFLFEYFSETQRNKGNFPGRFSGRQFSNSRSEMNVSTLELGDSALYLCASSLDTPNTGELFFGEGSRLTVL.

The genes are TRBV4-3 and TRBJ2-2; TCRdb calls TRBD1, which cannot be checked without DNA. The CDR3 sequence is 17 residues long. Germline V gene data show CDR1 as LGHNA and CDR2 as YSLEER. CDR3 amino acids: CASSQDVWTGDFGELFF.

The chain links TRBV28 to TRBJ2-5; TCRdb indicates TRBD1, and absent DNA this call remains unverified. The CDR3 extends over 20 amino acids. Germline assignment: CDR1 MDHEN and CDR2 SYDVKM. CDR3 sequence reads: CASSPDPTGGVPLAQETQYF.